This T cell receptor (beta chain) was profiled in a study of cytomegalovirus exposure and HLA in healthy donors. Looking at the study overall: Most genotyped donors, 81% of around 370, had Caucasian-associated genetic ancestry. Overall study findings and caveats: Among TCR beta chains, those listed as cytomegalovirus-associated numbered over 150.

The PCR employed 60 Vbeta primers together with 13 Jbeta primers. The data were produced by immunoSEQ multiplex PCR, yet TCRdb's version contains in-frame clones alone and is incomplete. Of 100,000 to 150,000 clones in the sample, around 83% were seen once. About this clone itself: Its antigen is unknown.

This receptor was identified in a middle-aged man in good health and CMV-seronegative. Sequencing used PBMCs.

The CDR3 DNA is TGTGCCAGCAGCTTGGTACAGGGTGGAACTGAAGCTTTCTTT. It is translated as CASSLVQGGTEAFF. The chain carries TRBV5-4 and TRBJ1-1; D may be TRBD1 (6 bases). The V and J ends lost 0 bases and 5 bases respectively, with 11 bases between them. CDR1 and CDR2 from the germline V gene are SGHNT and YYREEE (reference sequence). This CDR3 is 14 amino acids long.